This T cell receptor beta chain was sequenced in a study of shared clonotypes between healthy human individuals. Overall study: CD4 naive cells filled three plates per donor, CD4 memory three, CD8 naive two and CD8 memory one.

Deep-level settings were used for running the assay. Data came from immunoSEQ multiplex PCR; TCRdb stores just in-frame clones and leaves some out. The sample has 2 million to 2.5 million clones, more than 90% seen once; the top ten hold roughly 0.13%. Trimming cost V 6 bases and J 7 bases; bases outside gene matches: 3. This CDR3 contains 13 residues. The germline V gene has CDR1 MNHNS and CDR2 SASEGT. Those who donated were healthy HIV-negative adults, with no recent acute infections or vaccinations reported. Remarks on this clone: The antigen remains unidentified.

Study-wide results and caveats: A reduction in generation probabilities was seen for non-shared clonotypes relative to those shared by all four donors.

The sample consisted of naive CD4+ T cells sorted from blood. Subset here: CD45RA+ positively selected. The chain couples TRBV6-1 to TRBJ1-6, with TRBD1 matching over 7 bases. The clonotype was recovered from a man aged 18 to 35 in good health. The CDR3 region is CASRTTGNSPLHF. The CDR3 DNA is TGTGCCAGCAGGACGACAGGGAATTCACCCCTCCACTTT.